The entry below describes one T cell receptor beta chain. Its specificity is unknown. These data are taken from a study of T cell responses to AZD1222 COVID-19 vaccine. Study-level findings and limits: Close to half of spike-specific TCRs reportedly recognize unmutated variant regions. In a largely white British group with more females than males, clonal diversity was possibly underestimated.

TCRdb's table, derived via immunoSEQ multiplex PCR, lists solely in-frame clones and lacks some. The sample lists under 85,000 clones; around 90% were seen once. CDR3 size: 16 residues. Germline V gene lookup returns CDR1 MNHEY and CDR2 SMNVEV (reference sequence). Trimming removed 6 bases from V and 0 bases from J, with 17 bases in between. The sequences come from peripheral blood, collected on day 0 of MenACWY control vaccination. The receptor's source is an adult in good health. The chain uses TRBV27 and TRBJ1-1; D not resolved. For the CDR3, the DNA is TGTGCCAGCAGCCCTGGAACCTTTCTCATGAACACTGAAGCTTTCTTT. Protein sequence: CASSPGTFLMNTEAFF.